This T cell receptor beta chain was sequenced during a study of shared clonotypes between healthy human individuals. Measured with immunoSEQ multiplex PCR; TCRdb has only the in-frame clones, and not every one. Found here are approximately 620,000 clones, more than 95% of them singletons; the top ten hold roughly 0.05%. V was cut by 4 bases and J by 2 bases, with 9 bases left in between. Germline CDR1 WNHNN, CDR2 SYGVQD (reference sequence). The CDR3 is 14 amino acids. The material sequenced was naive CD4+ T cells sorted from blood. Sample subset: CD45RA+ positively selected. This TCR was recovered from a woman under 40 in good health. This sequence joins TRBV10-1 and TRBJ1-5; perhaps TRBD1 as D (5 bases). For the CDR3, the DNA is TGCGCCAGCAGTGCCGGGACCGGCAATCAGCCCCAGCATTTT. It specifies CASSAGTGNQPQHF.